This TCR beta chain was found in a study of regulatory T cells in long-lasting Graves disease (TCRdb year 2021). For the wider study: Persistent Graves' disease meant more than 5 years of antithyroid drug treatment with TSH receptor autoantibodies that stayed positive. Antithyroid drugs had been taken for about 10.3 years on average by persistent Graves' disease patients in the clinical cohort. The study was conducted in China and was registered as a clinical trial. TCR sequencing covered some 13 persistent and 20 or so newly diagnosed Graves' disease patients, approximately 33 samples in total. Persistent Graves' disease patients were compared with newly diagnosed Graves' disease patients by peripheral blood TCR sequencing and RNA sequencing.

This sample's time point label indicates: persistent/refractory GD, antithyroid drugs over 5 years with positive TRAb. For both TCR sequencing and RNA sequencing, RNA was extracted from PBMCs using TRIzol. Graves' disease was diagnosed according to American Thyroid Association guidelines. Recruitment of patients was carried out at an endocrinology department in Xi'an, China. Each patient gave 7.5 to 10 milliliters of peripheral blood, collected in an EDTA anticoagulant tube. Ficoll Paque Plus density gradient separation was used to isolate PBMCs, and no further T cell sorting was done. An Agilent 2100 Bioanalyzer and agarose gel were used to assess RNA quality, and a NanoDrop 2000 was used to measure RNA concentration. Comment on this clonotype: Its antigen target is currently unknown. Base qualities are not provided; no much larger clone lies one nucleotide away.

Receptor amplification or capture employed multiplex PCR. The reads were generated on an Illumina HiSeq 4000. To build TCR beta libraries, CDR3 regions were amplified by Arm-PCR using iRepertoire HTBI primers. Before sequencing, the PCR products went through gel purification. On the study's bioinformatics: Gene usage analysis of CDR3 amino acid clonotypes used the roughly 60 TRBV and 12 to 15 TRBJ segments found across samples. COPE and FqMerger were used to merge the filtered high-quality paired reads into contigs. BLAST was used to align contigs to the IMGT TRBV, TRBD and TRBJ reference genes, and CDR3 was defined following IMGT. Any clonotype with a frequency above 0.1% was classified as a highly expanded clone. Shannon entropy was used to measure repertoire diversity, and the Gini coefficient was used to measure V-J evenness. A clonotype was considered public if more than one individual shared it. TCRdb cleaned the public reads at Q25 with fastp, built clones with MiXCR and kept in-frame beta chains. When rows share a CDR3 protein, they turn into one entry using the most common DNA and genes. These V and J calls are TCRdb output, not the study's own analysis. This sample is represented by 600,000 to 850,000 distinct CDR3 sequences; around 32% of them were singletons. Roughly 46% of the sample lies in the top ten.

Trimming costs V 2 bases and J 8 bases, and their ends lie 21 bases apart. The CDR3 holds 17 amino acids from the cysteine to the phenylalanine. Of the read, only the CDR3 DNA is kept; its 51 bases are in frame from base 1. The germline V gene (reference sequence) gives CDR1 as LNHDA and CDR2 as SQIVND. The study at large found these results: Sequencing and analysis were restricted to the TCR beta chain. More public clonotypes were shared among persistent patients (fewer than 3,000) than among newly diagnosed patients (966). Only peripheral blood was studied, because thyroid tissue, the primary lesion, was inaccessible. The authors acknowledged the small sample size as a limitation that may reduce accuracy. Persistent Graves' disease patients showed lower TCR Shannon entropy and fewer highly expanded clones than newly diagnosed patients, suggesting clonal expansion. Persistent disease showed preferential use of TRBV28, TRBJ1-2 and TRBJ2-5, whereas newly diagnosed disease favored TRBV20-1 and TRBJ2-1.

The receptor chain draws on TRBV19 and TRBJ1-4, with an unclear D gene assignment. The origin of this receptor is a female donor with Graves disease. The sequencing used peripheral blood mononuclear cells (PBMCs), collected when the disease was refractory, from a patient treated with antithyroid drugs. The nucleotides are TGTGCCAGTAGTATATCCCTCGGGCCAACACTTGGGGAAAAACTGTTTTTT. It encodes CASSISLGPTLGEKLFF.